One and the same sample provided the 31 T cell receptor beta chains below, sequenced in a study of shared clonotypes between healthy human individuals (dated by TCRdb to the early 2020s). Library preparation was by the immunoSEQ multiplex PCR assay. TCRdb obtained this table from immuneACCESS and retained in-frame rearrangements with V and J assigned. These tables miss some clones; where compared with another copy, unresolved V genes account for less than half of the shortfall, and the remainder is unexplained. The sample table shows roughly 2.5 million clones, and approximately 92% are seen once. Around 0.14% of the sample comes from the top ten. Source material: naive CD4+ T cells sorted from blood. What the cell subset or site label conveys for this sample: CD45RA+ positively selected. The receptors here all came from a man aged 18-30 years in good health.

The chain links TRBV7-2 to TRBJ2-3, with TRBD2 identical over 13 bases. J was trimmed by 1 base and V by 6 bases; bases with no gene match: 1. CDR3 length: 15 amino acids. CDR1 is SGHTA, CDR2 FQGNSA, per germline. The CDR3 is CASRLAGGGTDTQYF. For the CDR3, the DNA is TGTGCCAGCAGACTAGCGGGAGGGGGCACAGATACGCAGTATTTT.

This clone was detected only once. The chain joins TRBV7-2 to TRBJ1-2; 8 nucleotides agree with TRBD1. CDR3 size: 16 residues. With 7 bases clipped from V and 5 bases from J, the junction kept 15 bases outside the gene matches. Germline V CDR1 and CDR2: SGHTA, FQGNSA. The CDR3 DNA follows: TGTGCCAGCACCCCAACATCGGACAGGGAACTGTATGGCTACACCTTC. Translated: CASTPTSDRELYGYTF.

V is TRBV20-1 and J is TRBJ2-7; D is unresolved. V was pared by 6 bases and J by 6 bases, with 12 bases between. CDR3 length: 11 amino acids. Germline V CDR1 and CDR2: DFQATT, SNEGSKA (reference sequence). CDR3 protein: CSAFVWGEQYF. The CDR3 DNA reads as TGCAGTGCCTTTGTGTGGGGCGAGCAGTACTTC.

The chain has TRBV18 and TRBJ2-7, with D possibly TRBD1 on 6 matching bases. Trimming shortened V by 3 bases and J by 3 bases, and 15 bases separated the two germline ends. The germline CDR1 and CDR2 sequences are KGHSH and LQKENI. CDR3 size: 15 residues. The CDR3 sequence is CASSPGDGQFYEQYF. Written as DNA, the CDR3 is TGTGCCAGCTCACCTGGGGATGGACAGTTCTACGAGCAGTACTTC.

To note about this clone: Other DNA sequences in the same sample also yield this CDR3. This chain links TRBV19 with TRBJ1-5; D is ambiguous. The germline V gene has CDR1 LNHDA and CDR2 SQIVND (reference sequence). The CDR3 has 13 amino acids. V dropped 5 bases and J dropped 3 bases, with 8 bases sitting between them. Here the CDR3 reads CASSHGSNQPQHF. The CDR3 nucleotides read TGTGCCAGTAGTCACGGGTCCAATCAGCCCCAGCATTTT.

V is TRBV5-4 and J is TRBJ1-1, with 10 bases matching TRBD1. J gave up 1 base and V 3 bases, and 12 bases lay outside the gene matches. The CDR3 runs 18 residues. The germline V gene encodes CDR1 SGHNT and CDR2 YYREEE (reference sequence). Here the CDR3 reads CASSSGRDRGSGNTEAFF. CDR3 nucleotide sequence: TGTGCCAGCAGCTCTGGCAGGGACAGGGGCAGCGGGAACACTGAAGCTTTCTTT.

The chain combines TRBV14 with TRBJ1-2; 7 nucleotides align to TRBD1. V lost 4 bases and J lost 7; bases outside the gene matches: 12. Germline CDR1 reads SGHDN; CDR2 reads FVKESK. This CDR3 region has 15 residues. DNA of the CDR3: TGTGCCAGCAGCCCGCCCGGGACAAAGGGGGCTGGCTACACCTTC. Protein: CASSPPGTKGAGYTF.

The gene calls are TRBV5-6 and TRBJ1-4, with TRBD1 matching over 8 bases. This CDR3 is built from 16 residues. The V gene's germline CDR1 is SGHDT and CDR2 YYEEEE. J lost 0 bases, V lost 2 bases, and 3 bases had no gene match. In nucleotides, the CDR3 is TGTGCCAGCAGCTTCCGGACAGGGACAACTAATGAAAAACTGTTTTTT. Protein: CASSFRTGTTNEKLFF. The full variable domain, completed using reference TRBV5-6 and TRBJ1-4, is DAGVTQSPTHLIKTRGQQVTLRCSPKSGHDTVSWYQQALGQGPQFIFQYYEEEERQRGNFPDRFSGHQFPNYSSELNVNALLLGDSALYLCASSFRTGTTNEKLFFGSGTQLSVL.

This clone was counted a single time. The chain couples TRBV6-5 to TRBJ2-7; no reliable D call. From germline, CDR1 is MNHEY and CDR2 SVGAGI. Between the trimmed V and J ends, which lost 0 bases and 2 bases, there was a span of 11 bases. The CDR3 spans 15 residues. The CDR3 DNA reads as TGTGCCAGCAGTTACTCGAGAGAACCAGCCTACGAGCAGTACTTC. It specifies CASSYSREPAYEQYF.

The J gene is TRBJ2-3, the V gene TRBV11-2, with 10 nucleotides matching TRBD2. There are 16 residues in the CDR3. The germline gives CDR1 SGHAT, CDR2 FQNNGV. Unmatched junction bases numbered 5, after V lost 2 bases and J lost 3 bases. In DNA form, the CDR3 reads TGTGCCAGCAGCTTACTAGCGGGAGTAGGGACAGATACGCAGTATTTT. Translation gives CASSLLAGVGTDTQYF.

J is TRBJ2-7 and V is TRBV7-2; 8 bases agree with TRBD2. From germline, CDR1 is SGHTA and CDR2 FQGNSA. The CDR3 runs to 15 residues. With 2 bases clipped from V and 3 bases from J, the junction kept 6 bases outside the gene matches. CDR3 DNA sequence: TGTGCCAGCAGCTTATTGGGTAGCGGGATCTACGAGCAGTACTTC. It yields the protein CASSLLGSGIYEQYF.

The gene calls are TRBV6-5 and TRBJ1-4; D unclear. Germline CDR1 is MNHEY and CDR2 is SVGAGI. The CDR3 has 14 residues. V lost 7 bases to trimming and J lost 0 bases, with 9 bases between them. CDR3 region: CASKEAATNEKLFF. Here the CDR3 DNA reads TGTGCCAGCAAAGAAGCGGCAACTAATGAAAAACTGTTTTTT.

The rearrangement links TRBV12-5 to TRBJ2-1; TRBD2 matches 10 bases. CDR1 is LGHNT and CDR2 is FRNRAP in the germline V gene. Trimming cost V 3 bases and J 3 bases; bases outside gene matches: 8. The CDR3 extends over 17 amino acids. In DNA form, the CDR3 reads TGTGCTAGTGGTTTTCGCGGAGCGGGAGGGGGCTACAATGAGCAGTTCTTC. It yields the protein CASGFRGAGGGYNEQFF.

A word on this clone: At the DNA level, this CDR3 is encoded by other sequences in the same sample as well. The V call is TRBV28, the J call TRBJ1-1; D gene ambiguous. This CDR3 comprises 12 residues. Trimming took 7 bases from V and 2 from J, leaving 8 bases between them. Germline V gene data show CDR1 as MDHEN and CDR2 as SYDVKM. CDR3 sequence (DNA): TGTGCCAGCAAATCGGGAAACACTGAAGCTTTCTTT. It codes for CASKSGNTEAFF.

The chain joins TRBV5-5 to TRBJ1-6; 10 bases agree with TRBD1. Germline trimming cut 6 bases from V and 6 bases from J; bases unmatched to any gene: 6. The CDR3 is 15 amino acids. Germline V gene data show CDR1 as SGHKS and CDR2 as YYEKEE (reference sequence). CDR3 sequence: CASTLGTGVNSPLHF. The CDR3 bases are TGTGCCAGCACCCTCGGGACAGGGGTTAATTCACCCCTCCACTTT.

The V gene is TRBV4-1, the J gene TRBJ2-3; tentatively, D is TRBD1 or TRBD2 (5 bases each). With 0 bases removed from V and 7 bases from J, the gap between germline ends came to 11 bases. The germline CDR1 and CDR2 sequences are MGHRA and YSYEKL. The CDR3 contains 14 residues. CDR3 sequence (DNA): TGCGCCAGCAGCCAAGACAGCCGGGGCTATACGCAGTATTTT. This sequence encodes CASSQDSRGYTQYF.

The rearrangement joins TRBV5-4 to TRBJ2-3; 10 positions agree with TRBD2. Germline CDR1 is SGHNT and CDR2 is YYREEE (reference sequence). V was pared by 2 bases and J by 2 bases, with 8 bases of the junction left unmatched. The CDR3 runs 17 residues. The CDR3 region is CASSFRLAGFYTDTQYF. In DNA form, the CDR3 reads TGTGCCAGCAGCTTTAGACTAGCGGGCTTTTACACAGATACGCAGTATTTT.

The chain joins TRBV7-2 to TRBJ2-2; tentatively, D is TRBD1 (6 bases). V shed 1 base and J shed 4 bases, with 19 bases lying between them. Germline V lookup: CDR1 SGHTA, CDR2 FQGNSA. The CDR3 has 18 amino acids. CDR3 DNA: TGTGCCAGCAGCTTAGTTTTCGGGACACCCAGGGGCACCGGGGAGCTGTTTTTT. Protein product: CASSLVFGTPRGTGELFF.

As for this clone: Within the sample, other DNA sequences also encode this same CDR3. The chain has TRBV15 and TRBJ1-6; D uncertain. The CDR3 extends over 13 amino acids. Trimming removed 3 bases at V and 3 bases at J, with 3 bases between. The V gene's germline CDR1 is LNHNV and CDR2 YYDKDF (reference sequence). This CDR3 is CATSSLYNSPLHF. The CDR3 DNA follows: TGTGCCACCAGCAGCCTCTATAATTCACCCCTCCACTTT.

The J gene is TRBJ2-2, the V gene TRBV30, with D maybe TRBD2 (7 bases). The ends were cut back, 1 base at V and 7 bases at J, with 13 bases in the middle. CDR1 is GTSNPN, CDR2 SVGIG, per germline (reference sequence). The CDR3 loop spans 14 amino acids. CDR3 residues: CAWSAGGAIGELFF. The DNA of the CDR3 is TGTGCCTGGAGTGCTGGGGGGGCTATCGGGGAGCTGTTTTTT.

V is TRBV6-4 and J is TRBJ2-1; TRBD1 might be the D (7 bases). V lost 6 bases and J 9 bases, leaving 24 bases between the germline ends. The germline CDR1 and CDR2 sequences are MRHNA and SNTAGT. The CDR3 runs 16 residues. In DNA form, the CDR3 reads TGTGCCAGCAGACCCTCGGGGGCAGGGGGACGTGGTGAGCAGTTCTTC. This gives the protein CASRPSGAGGRGEQFF.

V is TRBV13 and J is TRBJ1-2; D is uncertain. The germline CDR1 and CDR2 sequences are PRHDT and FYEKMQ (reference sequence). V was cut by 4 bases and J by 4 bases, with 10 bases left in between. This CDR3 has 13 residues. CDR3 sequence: CASSSRSGYGYTF. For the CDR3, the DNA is TGTGCCAGCAGCTCCCGTTCCGGCTATGGCTACACCTTC.

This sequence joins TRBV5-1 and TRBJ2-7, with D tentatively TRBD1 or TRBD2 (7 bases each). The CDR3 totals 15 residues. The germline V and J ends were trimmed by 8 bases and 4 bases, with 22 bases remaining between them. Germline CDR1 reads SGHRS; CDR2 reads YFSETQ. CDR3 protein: CASSQGTASGYEQYF. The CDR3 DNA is TGCGCCAGTTCACAGGGGACTGCTAGCGGATACGAGCAGTACTTC.

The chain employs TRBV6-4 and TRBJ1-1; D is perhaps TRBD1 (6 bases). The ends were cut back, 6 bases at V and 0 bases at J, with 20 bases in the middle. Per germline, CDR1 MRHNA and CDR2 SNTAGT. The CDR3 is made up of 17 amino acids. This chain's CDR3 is CASSPGDVRGLNTEAFF. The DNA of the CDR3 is TGTGCCAGCAGCCCAGGGGACGTTCGAGGATTGAACACTGAAGCTTTCTTT.

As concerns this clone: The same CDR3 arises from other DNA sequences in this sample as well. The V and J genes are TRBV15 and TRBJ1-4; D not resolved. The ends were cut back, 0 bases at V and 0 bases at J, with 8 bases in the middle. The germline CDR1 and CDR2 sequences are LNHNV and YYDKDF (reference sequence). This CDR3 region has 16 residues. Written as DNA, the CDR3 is TGTGCCACCAGCAGAGATGGCACTGCAACTAATGAAAAACTGTTTTTT. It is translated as CATSRDGTATNEKLFF.

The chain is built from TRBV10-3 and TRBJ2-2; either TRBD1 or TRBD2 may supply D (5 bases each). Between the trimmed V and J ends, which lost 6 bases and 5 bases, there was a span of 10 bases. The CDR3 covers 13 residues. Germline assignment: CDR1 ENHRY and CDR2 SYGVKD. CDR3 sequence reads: CAIREDTTGELFF. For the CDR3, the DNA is TGTGCCATCAGGGAGGACACAACCGGGGAGCTGTTTTTT.

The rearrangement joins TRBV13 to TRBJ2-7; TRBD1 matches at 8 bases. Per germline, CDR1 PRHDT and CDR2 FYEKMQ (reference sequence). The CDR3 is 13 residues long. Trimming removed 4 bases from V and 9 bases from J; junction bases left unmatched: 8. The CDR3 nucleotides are TGTGCCAGCAGCTCTCCGGACAGGGAAGGGCAGTACTTC. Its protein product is CASSSPDREGQYF.

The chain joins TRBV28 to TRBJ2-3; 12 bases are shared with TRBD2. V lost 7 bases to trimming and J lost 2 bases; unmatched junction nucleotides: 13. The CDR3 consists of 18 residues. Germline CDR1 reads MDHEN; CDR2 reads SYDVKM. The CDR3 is CASNPPSRLAGDTDTQYF. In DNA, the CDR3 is TGTGCCAGCAATCCCCCGAGTAGACTAGCGGGGGACACAGATACGCAGTATTTT.

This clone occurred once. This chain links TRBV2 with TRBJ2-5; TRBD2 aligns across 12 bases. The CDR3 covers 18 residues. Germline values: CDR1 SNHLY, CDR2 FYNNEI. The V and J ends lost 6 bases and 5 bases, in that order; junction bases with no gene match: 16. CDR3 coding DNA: TGTGCCAGCAGCATGGGGGCGCCGACTAGCGGGAGTAGGGAGACCCAGTACTTC. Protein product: CASSMGAPTSGSRETQYF.

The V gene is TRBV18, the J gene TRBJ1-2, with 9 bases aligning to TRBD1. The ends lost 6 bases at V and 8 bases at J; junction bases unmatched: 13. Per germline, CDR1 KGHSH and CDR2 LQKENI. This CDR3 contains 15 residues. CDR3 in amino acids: CASSMLAGQGGGYTF. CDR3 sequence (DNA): TGTGCCAGCTCCATGCTTGCGGGACAGGGTGGCGGCTACACCTTC.

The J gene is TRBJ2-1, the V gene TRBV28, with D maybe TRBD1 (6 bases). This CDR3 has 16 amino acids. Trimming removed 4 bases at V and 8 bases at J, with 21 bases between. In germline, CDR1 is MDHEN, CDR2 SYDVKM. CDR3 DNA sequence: TGTGCCAGCAGTTCCCAGAGGGGAACAGGGTTGGATGAGCAGTTCTTC. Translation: CASSSQRGTGLDEQFF.